The next 21 T cell receptor beta chains were all read from a single sample in a study of response to subunit inactivated influenza vaccine. From the RT-PCR reads, TCRdb called clonotypes with MiXCR, one entry per CDR3 protein. The table records about 540,000 distinct CDR3 sequences, approximately 22% of them present only once. The sample was also linked to a second study, of T cells expressing NK-cell markers. As that report states: Researchers built TCR beta cDNA using 5'RACE template switching with UMIs.

The starting material was CD4+ T cells sorted from PBMCs, obtained 11 to 12 days after vaccination. The source is a man aged 50 or older who received an inactivated influenza vaccine.

CDR3 in amino acids: CASSLTGAQGGYTF. DNA of the CDR3: TGTGCCAGCAGTTTAACCGGGGCCCAAGGCGGCTACACCTTC. V is TRBV28 and J is TRBJ1-2; D might be TRBD1 (5 bases). The CDR3 spans 14 residues. V lost 2 bases, J lost 8 bases, and 15 bases lay in between. CDR1 is MDHEN and CDR2 is SYDVKM in the germline V gene.

The chain employs TRBV27 and TRBJ2-1, with D possibly matching TRBD2 (5 bases). The germline V gene encodes CDR1 MNHEY and CDR2 SMNVEV (reference sequence). Trimming pared 5 bases from V and 5 bases from J, leaving 19 bases between. The CDR3 runs 16 residues. CDR3 residues: CASSPRWTWSDNEQFF. The CDR3 DNA reads as TGTGCCAGCAGTCCCCGGTGGACTTGGAGTGACAATGAGCAGTTCTTC.

The chain joins TRBV4-1 to TRBJ2-6, with TRBD1 identical over 10 bases. The J segment lost 2 bases and the V segment lost 4 bases, leaving 8 bases of the junction unmatched. The CDR3 is made up of 18 amino acids. Germline V gene sequence: CDR1 MGHRA, CDR2 YSYEKL. CDR3 residues: CASSLRGQGVPGANVLTF. The CDR3 coding sequence is TGCGCCAGCAGCCTCCGAGGACAGGGGGTGCCTGGGGCCAACGTCCTGACTTTC.

This rearrangement joins TRBV12-3 or TRBV12-4 to TRBJ2-2, with 9 bases identical to TRBD2. J lost 0 bases, V lost 7 bases, and 3 bases had no gene match. The length of the CDR3 is 15 residues. The CDR3 DNA sequence: TGTGCCAGCAATCGCGGGGGGGCGAACACCGGGGAGCTGTTTTTT. Translating it yields CASNRGGANTGELFF.

V usage is TRBV12-3 or TRBV12-4 and J usage is TRBJ1-1, with D maybe TRBD1 (5 bases). The length of the CDR3 is 17 residues. V shed 3 bases and J shed 1 base, with 18 bases lying between them. The CDR3 nucleotides are TGTGCCAGCAGTTTGGGAACGTGGGGCAGGGCGAACACTGAAGCTTTCTTT. Amino acids: CASSLGTWGRANTEAFF.

The chain employs TRBV28 and TRBJ2-5; D is ambiguous. V gave up 6 bases and J gave up 2 bases, with 7 bases separating them. This CDR3 contains 12 residues. The germline V gene encodes CDR1 MDHEN and CDR2 SYDVKM. The CDR3 nucleotides read TGTGCCAGCAGCATTCCGCAAGAGACCCAGTACTTC. It specifies CASSIPQETQYF.

V gene TRBV12-3 or TRBV12-4 combines with J gene TRBJ1-6, with D tentatively TRBD1 (5 bases). The V end lost 6 bases, the J end lost 7 bases, and 13 bases lay between the germline ends. CDR3 length equals 14 residues. CDR3 protein: CASRMTDPNSPLHF. DNA of the CDR3: TGTGCCAGCAGGATGACAGACCCAAATTCACCCCTCCACTTT.

This chain links TRBV29-1 with TRBJ1-1, with D maybe TRBD1 (6 bases). The CDR3 consists of 13 residues. CDR1 and CDR2 from the germline V gene are SQVTM and ANQGSEA. Deletions cut 6 bases from V and 0 bases from J, with 11 bases between. The CDR3 DNA reads as TGCAGCGTCGGACAGCAGATGAACACTGAAGCTTTCTTT. This codes for CSVGQQMNTEAFF.

In its sample, this clonotype was seen many times. This rearrangement joins TRBV6-5 to TRBJ2-3; 7 positions match TRBD1. Germline V gene data show CDR1 as MNHEY and CDR2 as SVGAGI. V shed 2 bases, J shed 6 bases, and the junction held 5 bases outside the gene matches. The CDR3 has 14 amino acids. CDR3 amino acids: CASSYRGRKDTQYF. CDR3 DNA: TGTGCCAGCAGTTACAGGGGGCGCAAGGATACGCAGTATTTT.

The chain joins TRBV6-2 or TRBV6-3 to TRBJ2-6; D gene unclear. V was pared by 6 bases and J by 4 bases, with 13 bases between. The CDR3 runs 15 residues. CDR1 is MNHEY and CDR2 is SVGEGT in the germline V gene. CDR3 DNA: TGTGCCAGCAGAGATAAGGGCGGAGGGGCCAACGTCCTGACTTTC. Amino acids: CASRDKGGGANVLTF.

This clonotype was counted ten times or more. V and J are TRBV29-1 and TRBJ2-1, with D possibly being TRBD2 (5 bases). CDR3 size: 12 residues. Trimming stripped 3 bases from V and 10 bases from J, with 13 bases between. Looked up from germline, CDR1 is SQVTM and CDR2 is ANQGSEA. The CDR3 region is CSVERALGEQFF. The CDR3 DNA follows: TGCAGCGTTGAGAGGGCTCTCGGAGAGCAGTTCTTC.

A few counts support this clonotype. V is TRBV12-3 or TRBV12-4 and J is TRBJ2-3; TRBD2 agrees at 7 bases. J gave up 1 base and V 1 base, and 5 bases lay outside the gene matches. The CDR3 is 16 amino acids. CDR3 in DNA: TGTGCCAGCAGTTTAGAGGCCGCGGGGGGCACAGATACGCAGTATTTT. Translation: CASSLEAAGGTDTQYF.

A few counts support this clonotype. V and J are TRBV6-5 and TRBJ2-2; unclear D gene. V was trimmed by 2 bases and J by 7 bases, leaving 8 bases between them. This CDR3 region has 13 residues. Germline V gene sequence: CDR1 MNHEY, CDR2 SVGAGI. This chain's CDR3 is CASSYEVFGELFF. In DNA form, the CDR3 reads TGTGCCAGCAGTTACGAGGTTTTCGGGGAGCTGTTTTTT.

The gene calls are TRBV20-1 and TRBJ1-4; TRBD1 agrees at 7 bases. The CDR3 runs to 14 residues. Germline assignment: CDR1 DFQATT and CDR2 SNEGSKA (reference sequence). J lost 4 bases, V lost 0 bases, and 2 bases had no gene match. The CDR3 DNA reads as TGCAGTGCTAGAGAGGGACAGCTTAATGAAAAACTGTTTTTT. Translation gives CSAREGQLNEKLFF.

This clonotype was recorded a few times. This chain connects TRBV12-3 or TRBV12-4 to TRBJ2-3; TRBD1 matches at 9 bases. Unmatched junction bases numbered 7, after V lost 7 bases and J lost 2 bases. The CDR3 sequence is 15 residues long. CDR3: CASNNRGLITDTQYF. In DNA form, the CDR3 reads TGTGCCAGCAACAACAGGGGGCTTATCACAGATACGCAGTATTTT.

The V call is TRBV11-2, the J call TRBJ2-7; a weak D match, TRBD2 (6 bases). Germline loops: CDR1 SGHAT, CDR2 FQNNGV. With 6 bases removed from V and 0 bases from J, the gap between germline ends came to 18 bases. CDR3 length: 16 residues. The CDR3 is CASRPIRGTDSYEQYF. CDR3 DNA sequence: TGTGCCAGCAGACCAATCCGGGGGACGGACTCCTACGAGCAGTACTTC.

This clonotype was found many times. The chain employs TRBV4-1 and TRBJ2-1, with TRBD2 matching 8 bases. Unmatched junction bases numbered 5, after V lost 2 bases and J lost 8 bases. This CDR3 has 14 residues. Germline CDR1 is MGHRA and CDR2 is YSYEKL. In nucleotides, the CDR3 is TGCGCCAGCAGCCAACCGGGACTAGGGGATGAGCAGTTCTTC. Encoded protein: CASSQPGLGDEQFF.

This chain links TRBV12-3 or TRBV12-4 with TRBJ1-4; possibly TRBD1 for D (5 bases). The CDR3 length is 15 residues. Deletions cut 0 bases from V and 6 bases from J, with 11 bases between. CDR3 protein: CASSLAALGDEKLFF. The CDR3 DNA reads as TGTGCCAGCAGTTTAGCTGCGTTGGGGGATGAAAAACTGTTTTTT.

The chain joins TRBV12-3 or TRBV12-4 to TRBJ2-1; D possibly corresponds to TRBD2 (6 bases). Trimming pared 3 bases from V and 9 bases from J, leaving 9 bases between. This CDR3 region has 12 residues. The CDR3 bases are TGTGCCAGCAGTTTGCGGGGCCGTGAGCAGTTCTTC. It encodes CASSLRGREQFF.

This clonotype was found a few times. This chain connects TRBV5-5 to TRBJ2-5; 9 nucleotides align to TRBD1. Germline-derived CDR1 and CDR2 are SGHKS and YYEKEE (reference sequence). V dropped 3 bases and J dropped 4; count of bases not matched to a gene: 7. CDR3 length: 15 amino acids. In DNA form, the CDR3 reads TGTGCCAGCAGCTCCTTGACAGGGGGGGGAGAGACCCAGTACTTC. Protein product: CASSSLTGGGETQYF.

The V gene is TRBV2, the J gene TRBJ1-1; D is perhaps TRBD1 (5 bases). The CDR3 totals 14 residues. Trimming shortened V by 9 bases and J by 1 base, and 15 bases separated the two germline ends. Germline V gene data show CDR1 as SNHLY and CDR2 as FYNNEI. The CDR3, as DNA: TGTGCCAGAGGATCAGGGATAGGGAACACTGAAGCTTTCTTT. Encoded protein: CARGSGIGNTEAFF.